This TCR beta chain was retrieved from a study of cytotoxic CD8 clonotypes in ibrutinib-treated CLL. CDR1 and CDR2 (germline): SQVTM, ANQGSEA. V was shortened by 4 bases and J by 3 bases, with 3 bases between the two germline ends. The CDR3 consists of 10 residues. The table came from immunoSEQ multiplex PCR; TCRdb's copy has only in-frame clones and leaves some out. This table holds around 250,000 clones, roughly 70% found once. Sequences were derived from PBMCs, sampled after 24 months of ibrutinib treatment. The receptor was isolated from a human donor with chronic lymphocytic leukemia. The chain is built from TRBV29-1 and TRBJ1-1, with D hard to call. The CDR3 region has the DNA TGCAGCGTTGTGTACACTGAAGCTTTCTTT. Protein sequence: CSVVYTEAFF.